This T cell receptor (beta chain) was identified in a study of T cells in narcolepsy (dated by TCRdb to 2016 to 2019). In the study overall: Healthy control donors were enrolled in the study alongside patients who had narcolepsy type 1 or type 2 (NT1, NT2). Autoreactive T cells targeting hypocretin neuron self-antigens (hypocretin, TRIB2) were sought in narcolepsy patients, and TCR Vbeta sequencing was used to track clonotypes in blood and CSF. Study-wide conclusions, independent of this receptor: Some blood memory CD4+ repertoires from patients and controls contained no sequences matching autoreactive T cell clones. Autoreactive clonotypes were reported to be detected serially in the blood of the same patients and of different patients, but not in the blood of healthy controls. HCRT-specific and TRIB2-specific autoreactive clonotypes were highlighted in plots that compared CD4+ T cell clonotypes in CSF versus blood from the same patient. Patients and controls had comparable numbers of sequenced blood memory CD4+ clonotypes, averaging about 39,000 and 35,000, respectively.

As concerns this clone: Its recognized antigen is unknown. No base quality information exists; no much larger clone differs at one position.

The V end gives up 4 bases and the J end 3 bases, leaving 6 bases in the junction not matched to a gene. Counted from cysteine to phenylalanine, this CDR3 has 15 amino acids. Only the CDR3 part of the read is kept: 45 bases, read in frame from the first base. The CDR1 and CDR2 encoded by the germline V gene are SGHRS and YFSETQ. Memory CD4+ T cells were sorted ex vivo from peripheral blood of narcolepsy patients and healthy controls for TCR Vbeta sequencing. Library construction relied on the immunoSEQ multiplex PCR assay. TCRdb retrieved this table from immuneACCESS and kept in-frame rearrangements only. Not all clones are present; in checked studies, unresolved V genes account for under half, and no reason is known for the remainder. The sample contains 30,000 to 45,000 clones, 87% of them found a single time. The ten most abundant clones make up 0.83% of the sample.

The V gene is TRBV5-1 and the J gene is TRBJ2-3; a stretch of 9 junction bases matches TRBD2. The specimen was CD45RA- memory CD4+ T cells from PBMCs. The cell subset or site label here, explained by the study, means: memory T cells sorted ex vivo from peripheral blood. The clonotype comes from a human donor with narcolepsy. The DNA reads as follows: TGCGCCAGCAGCCCACGTAGCGGGAGTACAGATACGCAGTATTTT. The resulting protein is CASSPRSGSTDTQYF.